A selection of T cell receptor beta chains follows, all from one sample in a study of identical twins. TCRdb re-called the 5' RACE reads with MiXCR, one entry per CDR3 protein. The table includes 210,000 or so distinct CDR3 sequences, less than 8% detected once. These data are also associated with another study on yellow fever vaccine responses in identical twins.

Sequenced: memory (CD45RO+) T cells sorted from blood. The receptors were gathered from a woman between 18 and 30 years old in good health. Both conserved end residues are part of each CDR3. Fields, in order: CDR3 DNA, CDR3 protein, clone size, D gene, J gene, V gene. A D gene is named only where the DNA matches it firmly. Expanded clones get a size class; other rows say once, few or many, or leave the size out.

cdr3_nt: TGTGCCAGCAGCTCTAAGAAGACTGCTAACTATGGCTACACCTTC
cdr3_aa: CASSSKKTANYGYTF
clone_size: many
d_call: -
j_call: TRBJ1-2
v_call: TRBV5-4

cdr3_nt: TGCAGCGTTGACTCGGGGTCTGGTAACATTCAGTACTTC
cdr3_aa: CSVDSGSGNIQYF
clone_size: -
d_call: -
j_call: TRBJ2-4
v_call: TRBV29-1

cdr3_nt: TGTGCCAGCAGCCTAGACCCCGGGACAGGGACGTACAATGAGCAGTTCTTC
cdr3_aa: CASSLDPGTGTYNEQFF
clone_size: few
d_call: TRBD1
j_call: TRBJ2-1
v_call: TRBV7-9

cdr3_nt: TGTGCCAGCAGCTCGACAGGGGGCGGAGGTGAAAAACTGTTTTTT
cdr3_aa: CASSSTGGGGEKLFF
clone_size: many
d_call: TRBD1
j_call: TRBJ1-4
v_call: TRBV11-1

cdr3_nt: TGTGCCAGCAGTTTAGGGGCTCTAGCGGGGGTTGCGAATGAGCAGTTCTTC
cdr3_aa: CASSLGALAGVANEQFF
clone_size: -
d_call: TRBD2
j_call: TRBJ2-1
v_call: TRBV12-3/TRBV12-4

cdr3_nt: TGTGCCAGCAGTGAATCGTTGGGGACAGGGAGCACAGATACGCAGTATTTT
cdr3_aa: CASSESLGTGSTDTQYF
clone_size: once
d_call: TRBD1
j_call: TRBJ2-3
v_call: TRBV6-1

cdr3_nt: TGTGCCAGCAGTGACGGTGGGGAACCCTCTGGAAACACCATATATTTT
cdr3_aa: CASSDGGEPSGNTIYF
clone_size: few
d_call: -
j_call: TRBJ1-3
v_call: TRBV6-1

cdr3_nt: TGCAGTGCGCCCAGCGGGAGGGCCTTAGGAATTCAGTACTTC
cdr3_aa: CSAPSGRALGIQYF
clone_size: -
d_call: TRBD2
j_call: TRBJ2-4
v_call: TRBV20-1

cdr3_nt: TGTGCCAGCAACGAAAAAAAGACTAGCGGGTGGCAGTACTTC
cdr3_aa: CASNEKKTSGWQYF
clone_size: few
d_call: TRBD2
j_call: TRBJ2-7
v_call: TRBV7-2

cdr3_nt: TGTGCCAGCAGCTCTAGCGGGGGAGTTTACAATGAGCAGTTCTTC
cdr3_aa: CASSSSGGVYNEQFF
clone_size: -
d_call: TRBD2
j_call: TRBJ2-1
v_call: TRBV7-8

cdr3_nt: TGTGCCAGCAGTGAATCCAGGGACCAGCCCCAGCATTTT
cdr3_aa: CASSESRDQPQHF
clone_size: -
d_call: -
j_call: TRBJ1-5
v_call: TRBV25-1

cdr3_nt: TGTGCCAGCAGTAACAGAGGACTGAAGGAGACCCAGTACTTC
cdr3_aa: CASSNRGLKETQYF
clone_size: many
d_call: -
j_call: TRBJ2-5
v_call: TRBV2

cdr3_nt: TGTGCCAGCAGAGTAAGCCCGGGACTAGTTTTCTCTGGGGCCAACGTCCTGACTTTC
cdr3_aa: CASRVSPGLVFSGANVLTF
clone_size: many
d_call: TRBD2
j_call: TRBJ2-6
v_call: TRBV6-1

cdr3_nt: TGCGCCAGCAGATACCCAGGGGGCCCGACCTACGAGCAGTACTTC
cdr3_aa: CASRYPGGPTYEQYF
clone_size: few
d_call: TRBD1
j_call: TRBJ2-7
v_call: TRBV10-1

cdr3_nt: TGTGCCAGCAGCTTGACTAGCGGGGGGGCAACAGATACGCAGTATTTT
cdr3_aa: CASSLTSGGATDTQYF
clone_size: many
d_call: TRBD2
j_call: TRBJ2-3
v_call: TRBV5-5

cdr3_nt: TGTGCCAGCAGCCCCTCGACAGGGTTCGTATACGAGCAGTACTTC
cdr3_aa: CASSPSTGFVYEQYF
clone_size: -
d_call: TRBD1
j_call: TRBJ2-7
v_call: TRBV7-9

cdr3_nt: TGTGCCAGCAGCTCGGACAGTCCCCACACTGAAGCTTTCTTT
cdr3_aa: CASSSDSPHTEAFF
clone_size: few
d_call: -
j_call: TRBJ1-1
v_call: TRBV6-1

cdr3_nt: TGTGCCAGCGGCCGACAAGAGAACACCGGGGAGCTGTTTTTT
cdr3_aa: CASGRQENTGELFF
clone_size: -
d_call: -
j_call: TRBJ2-2
v_call: TRBV6-4

cdr3_nt: TGTGCCAGCAGCCAGGACTTACCCTCCTACAATGAGCAGTTCTTC
cdr3_aa: CASSQDLPSYNEQFF
clone_size: -
d_call: -
j_call: TRBJ2-1
v_call: TRBV6-1

cdr3_nt: TGTGCCAGCAGCCGGGACAGGGAGCAAGAGACCCAGTACTTC
cdr3_aa: CASSRDREQETQYF
clone_size: many
d_call: TRBD1
j_call: TRBJ2-5
v_call: TRBV7-9

cdr3_nt: TGTGCCAGCAAACCTGGACAGGGGGCCCTCGAGCAGTACTTC
cdr3_aa: CASKPGQGALEQYF
clone_size: few
d_call: TRBD1
j_call: TRBJ2-7
v_call: TRBV6-2/TRBV6-3

cdr3_nt: TGTGCCACCTACAGGGAGGAAGGCACTGAAGCTTTCTTT
cdr3_aa: CATYREEGTEAFF
clone_size: few
d_call: -
j_call: TRBJ1-1
v_call: TRBV6-1

cdr3_nt: TGTGCCAGCAGCCCTCAGGGTTTTGACTATGGCTACACCTTC
cdr3_aa: CASSPQGFDYGYTF
clone_size: many
d_call: -
j_call: TRBJ1-2
v_call: TRBV9

cdr3_nt: TGTGCCAGCAGCTTAGAGCAGGGGAGAACCTACGAGCAGTACTTC
cdr3_aa: CASSLEQGRTYEQYF
clone_size: few
d_call: -
j_call: TRBJ2-7
v_call: TRBV11-2

cdr3_nt: TGTGCCAGCCGGTATAACGCAGATACGCAGTATTTT
cdr3_aa: CASRYNADTQYF
clone_size: -
d_call: -
j_call: TRBJ2-3
v_call: TRBV7-2

cdr3_nt: TGCGCCAGCAGCCAAGATCAGGACAGGGATCGAAAACTGTTTTTT
cdr3_aa: CASSQDQDRDRKLFF
clone_size: few
d_call: TRBD1
j_call: TRBJ1-4
v_call: TRBV4-1

cdr3_nt: TGTGCCAGCAGTTACGACAGGGGAGAGTATGGCTACACCTTC
cdr3_aa: CASSYDRGEYGYTF
clone_size: few
d_call: TRBD1
j_call: TRBJ1-2
v_call: TRBV6-5

cdr3_nt: TGTGCCAGCAGCTTAATTCGGGGCACTATGAACACTGAAGCTTTCTTT
cdr3_aa: CASSLIRGTMNTEAFF
clone_size: many
d_call: -
j_call: TRBJ1-1
v_call: TRBV7-3

cdr3_nt: TGTGCCAGCAGCTTACGCAGGGAGGGCAACGAGCAGTACTTC
cdr3_aa: CASSLRREGNEQYF
clone_size: many
d_call: TRBD2
j_call: TRBJ2-7
v_call: TRBV5-5